This TCR beta chain was identified in a study of T-cell reconstitution after alpha-beta-depleted transplantation in children. Unique molecular identifiers tagged the TCRbeta library. TCRdb called the PCR reads again in MiXCR, with one record for every CDR3 protein. The table records hundreds of thousands of distinct CDR3 sequences, roughly 17% of them present only once. V was cut by 4 bases and J by 8 bases, with 11 bases left in between. The CDR3 length is 11 residues. CDR1 is DFQATT and CDR2 is SNEGSKA in the germline V gene (reference sequence). In this sample, this clonotype turned up many times. This clonotype was sampled from a human donor who donated a stem cell graft to a child with acute myeloid leukemia. This sequence joins TRBV20-1 and TRBJ1-2; D gene unclear. The sample consisted of PBMCs from the stem cell graft donor, taken from the stem cell graft. The CDR3 bases are TGCAGTGCTATCCGCCTTGGAGGCTACACCTTC. Protein: CSAIRLGGYTF.